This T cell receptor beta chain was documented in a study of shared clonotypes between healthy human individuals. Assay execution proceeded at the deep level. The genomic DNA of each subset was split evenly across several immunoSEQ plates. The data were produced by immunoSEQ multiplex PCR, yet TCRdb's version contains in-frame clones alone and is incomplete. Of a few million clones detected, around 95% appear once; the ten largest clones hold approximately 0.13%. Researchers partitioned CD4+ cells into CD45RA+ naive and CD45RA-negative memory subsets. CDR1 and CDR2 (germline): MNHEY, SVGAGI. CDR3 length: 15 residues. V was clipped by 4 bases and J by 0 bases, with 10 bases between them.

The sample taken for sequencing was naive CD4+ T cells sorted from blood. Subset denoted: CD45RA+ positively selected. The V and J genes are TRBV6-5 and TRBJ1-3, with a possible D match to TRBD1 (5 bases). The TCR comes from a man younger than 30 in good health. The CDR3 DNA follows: TGTGCCAGCAGTTTTGACGACAGCTCTGGAAACACCATATATTTT. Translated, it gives CASSFDDSSGNTIYF.